The 14 T cell receptor beta chains in this list originate from one sample, sequenced in a study of tumor-infiltrating lymphocytes in primary liver carcinoma. Taking about 18-32 mg of unsorted bulk tissue, the authors co-extracted RNA and DNA. From 500 ng of total RNA, TCR beta-specific cDNA was reverse-transcribed using a constant-region primer. ARM-PCR was slightly modified, and three nested multiplex PCR rounds with it gave rise to the TCR beta libraries. Both of the initial two PCR rounds ran for nine to ten cycles and employed TRBV1-TRBV30 forward primers alongside a C-beta reverse primer. TCRdb reanalysed the multiplex PCR reads using MiXCR and keeps one entry per CDR3 protein. The sample has roughly 80,000 distinct CDR3 sequences, roughly 72% seen once. The sample was tumor-adjacent normal liver tissue. The receptors derive from a man in his forties with primary liver carcinoma and hepatitis B virus infection.

V gene TRBV20-1 combines with J gene TRBJ2-3; 9 bases fit TRBD2. This CDR3 has 14 amino acids. Germline CDR1 and CDR2: DFQATT and SNEGSKA (reference sequence). The V segment lost 2 bases and the J segment 0 bases; nucleotides outside the gene matches: 0. CDR3 amino acids: CSARLAGSTDTQYF. Here the CDR3 DNA reads TGCAGTGCTAGACTAGCGGGGAGCACAGATACGCAGTATTTT.

This clonotype was detected only a few times. CDR3 nucleotides: TGTGCCAGCAGTTCAACAGGGATGTCACCCCTCCACTTT. As protein: CASSSTGMSPLHF. V gene TRBV6-6 combines with J gene TRBJ1-6; D perhaps matches TRBD1 (6 bases). V was cut by 4 bases and J by 10 bases, with 11 bases left in between. This CDR3 has 13 amino acids. CDR1 is MNHNY, CDR2 SVGAGI, per germline (reference sequence).

Notes on this clonotype: This could be a read error, since a much larger clone is one nucleotide away. V and J are TRBV6-1 and TRBJ1-5; D gene unclear. The germline V and J ends were trimmed by 1 base and 3 bases, with 4 bases remaining between them. Germline V gives CDR1 MNHNS, CDR2 SASEGT. The CDR3 is 13 residues long. The CDR3 DNA sequence: TGTGCCAGCAGTGAAGGGGACAATCAGCCCCAGCATTTT. Protein product: CASSEGDNQPQHF.

As for this clonotype: This may arise from a read error, as a much more abundant clone is one base away. This chain connects TRBV5-4 to TRBJ1-1; 7 nucleotides match TRBD1. Germline assignment: CDR1 SGHNT and CDR2 YYREEE (reference sequence). The CDR3 runs to 15 residues. CDR3 loop: CASSLVGQGDTEALF. DNA for the CDR3: TGTGCCAGCAGCTTGGTCGGGCAGGGGGACACTGAAGCTTTATTT. Based on the CDR3 plus reference TRBV5-4 and TRBJ1-1, the full variable domain is ETGVTQSPTHLIKTRGQQVTLRCSSQSGHNTVSWYQQALGQGPQFIFQYYREEENGRGNFPPRFSGLQFPNYSSELNVNALELDDSALYLCASSLVGQGDTEALFGQGTRLTVV.

Points on this clonotype: The junction differs from germline at one of its ends, possibly a read error. The rearrangement joins TRBV6-6 to TRBJ1-5; no firm D call. CDR3 length equals 13 residues. The germline gives CDR1 MNHNY, CDR2 SVGAGI (reference sequence). CDR3 DNA: TGTGCCAGCAGTGGATTTAGCAATCAGCACCAGCATTTT. Protein: CASSGFSNQHQHF.

In its sample, this clonotype ranks as medium-sized (0.01 to 0.1%). The chain has TRBV6-6 and TRBJ2-1; a possible D gene is TRBD1 (6 bases). This CDR3 comprises 12 residues. The germline gives CDR1 MNHNY, CDR2 SVGAGI (reference sequence). V gave up 5 bases and J gave up 7 bases, with 9 bases separating them. The CDR3 bases are TGTGCCAGCAGTCTAGGGGGTAATGAGCAGTTCTTC. Protein: CASSLGGNEQFF.

The chain recombines TRBV11-2 with TRBJ2-3; D is ambiguous. With 5 bases removed from V and 9 bases from J, the gap between germline ends came to 12 bases. The germline V gene encodes CDR1 SGHAT and CDR2 FQNNGV. The CDR3 is 12 residues long. CDR3 amino acids: CASSPAQLTQYF. The CDR3 DNA reads TGTGCCAGCAGCCCAGCTCAGTTAACGCAGTATTTT.

This clonotype was seen only a few times. Being one base from a much bigger clone, this may be a read error. The V and J genes are TRBV29-1 and TRBJ2-5; D might be TRBD1 or TRBD2, each matching 5 bases. This CDR3 has 13 amino acids. The V and J ends lost 7 bases and 4 bases respectively, with 16 bases between them. Germline CDR1 and CDR2: SQVTM and ANQGSEA. The CDR3 nucleotides are TGCAGCGGCATAGAGGGGACGGGAGAGACCCAGTACTTC. Its translation: CSGIEGTGETQYF.

This clonotype was counted ten times or more. V is TRBV10-2 and J is TRBJ2-7; D possibly corresponds to TRBD1 (5 bases). V lost 7 bases and J 2 bases, leaving 12 bases between the germline ends. CDR1 is WSHSY and CDR2 is SAAADI in the germline V gene. This CDR3 has 13 amino acids. The CDR3 is CASKLQVAYEQYF. Written as DNA, the CDR3 is TGCGCCAGCAAGTTACAGGTAGCCTACGAGCAGTACTTC.

This clonotype was observed a handful of times. With a much larger clone just one base away, this may be a read error. The J gene is TRBJ2-1, the V gene TRBV5-5; 8 bases are shared with TRBD2. Unmatched junction bases numbered 18, after V lost 4 bases and J lost 15 bases. This CDR3 is 15 amino acids long. The germline V gene has CDR1 SGHKS and CDR2 YYEKEE (reference sequence). The CDR3 DNA sequence: TGTGCCAGCAGCGTACATGGTGGGACTAGTGGGCTCGGGTTCTTC. This encodes CASSVHGGTSGLGFF.

This clonotype is deemed medium-sized. For the CDR3, the DNA is TGCAGCGGACAGGGTGGCTACACCTTC. Its translation is CSGQGGYTF. This chain connects TRBV29-1 to TRBJ1-2; 7 positions agree with TRBD1. The ends lost 7 bases at V and 7 bases at J; junction bases unmatched: 0. CDR3 size: 9 residues. Germline V CDR1 and CDR2: SQVTM, ANQGSEA.

This chain links TRBV4-2 with TRBJ2-7, with D uncertain. Between the trimmed V and J ends, which lost 0 bases and 5 bases, there was a span of 5 bases. The CDR3 has 12 residues. The germline CDR1 and CDR2 sequences are LGHNA and YNFKEQ. The chain's CDR3 is CASSQDANEQYF. Here the CDR3 DNA reads TGTGCCAGCAGCCAAGATGCGAACGAGCAGTACTTC.

The genes are TRBV10-3 and TRBJ2-7; TRBD2 might be the D (5 bases). The V gene's germline CDR1 is ENHRY and CDR2 SYGVKD. Trimming removed 4 bases at V and 6 bases at J, with 13 bases between. This CDR3 region has 13 residues. CDR3 loop: CAISGPGKREQYF. The DNA for the CDR3 is TGTGCCATCAGTGGTCCGGGGAAGCGCGAGCAGTACTTC.

This clonotype has more than one count but fewer than ten. One junction end does not reproduce the germline sequence, and a read error may be involved. V is TRBV6-1 and J is TRBJ2-7; maybe TRBD2 (6 bases). The CDR3 totals 15 residues. The V gene's germline CDR1 is MNHNS and CDR2 SASEGT. The CDR3 here is CASNEVTIGSDEQYF. The CDR3 DNA reads as TGTGCCAGCAATGAAGTGACTATCGGGAGTGACGAGCAGTACTTC.